This T cell receptor (beta chain) is drawn from a study of neurological immune-mediated disorders. This clonotype was observed at least ten times. TCRdb reprocessed the 5' RACE reads with MiXCR, giving one entry per CDR3 protein. The table lists under 60,000 distinct CDR3 sequences, around 5.3% of them singletons, with 1.4% to 1.5% in the top ten. Germline loops: CDR1 SGHTA, CDR2 FQGNSA. V gave up 5 bases and J gave up 5 bases, with 18 bases separating them. This CDR3 comprises 15 residues. The sequencing sample was made of CD4+ T cells from blood. The sequence was obtained from a woman under 30 with multiple sclerosis. The rearrangement links TRBV7-2 to TRBJ2-5, with D perhaps matching TRBD2 (6 bases). CDR3 sequence reads: CASSPSRLALETQYF. The CDR3 DNA reads TGTGCCAGCAGCCCAAGTCGGCTAGCGCTTGAGACCCAGTACTTC.